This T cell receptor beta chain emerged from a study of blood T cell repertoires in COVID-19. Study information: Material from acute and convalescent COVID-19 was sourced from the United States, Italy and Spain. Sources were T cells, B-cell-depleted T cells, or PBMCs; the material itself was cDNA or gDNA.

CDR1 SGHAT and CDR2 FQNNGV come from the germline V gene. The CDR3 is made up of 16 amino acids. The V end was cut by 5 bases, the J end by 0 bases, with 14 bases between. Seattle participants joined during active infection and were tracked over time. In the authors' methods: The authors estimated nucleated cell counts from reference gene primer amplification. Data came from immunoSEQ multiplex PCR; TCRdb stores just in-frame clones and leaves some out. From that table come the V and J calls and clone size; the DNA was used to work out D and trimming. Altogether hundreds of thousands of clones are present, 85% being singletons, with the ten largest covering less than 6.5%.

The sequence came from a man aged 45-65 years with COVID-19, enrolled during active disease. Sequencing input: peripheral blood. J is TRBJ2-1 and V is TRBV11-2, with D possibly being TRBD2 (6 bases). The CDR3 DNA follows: TGTGCCAGCAGCCCTCTTGGGGGGATCTCCTACAATGAGCAGTTCTTC. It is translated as CASSPLGGISYNEQFF.